This T cell receptor beta chain derives from a study of T cells after yellow fever vaccination. The CDR3 has 18 residues. With 0 bases removed from V and 9 bases from J, the gap between germline ends came to 24 bases. Germline lookup yields CDR1 MNHEY and CDR2 SVGAGI. One entry per CDR3 protein results from TCRdb running MiXCR on the 5' RACE reads. The sample carries about 31,000 distinct CDR3 sequences, over 9.5% recorded once. This clonotype was counted ten times or more. V and J are TRBV6-5 and TRBJ2-1, with D possibly called TRBD1 or TRBD2 (6 bases each). The clonotype was recovered from a man between 18 and 29 years old who received the YFV17D yellow fever vaccine. Sample: PBMCs, either bulk or a sorted T-cell subset (CD4+, CD8+, memory, or dextramer-sorted; not recorded which), taken more than 13 days after the first yellow fever vaccination. CDR3: CASSYSKARGGGGLEQFF. CDR3 DNA sequence: TGTGCCAGCAGTTACTCGAAGGCCAGGGGAGGCGGCGGGCTTGAGCAGTTCTTC.